This T cell receptor beta chain was recorded in a study of post-analysis software for immune sequencing data. Study observations and caveats: Roughly five TRBV segments, including TRBV5-6, TRBV5-1 and TRBV20-1, were more frequent in patients than controls.

This clonotype was seen a few times. Its target is not known. The CDR3 is made up of 14 amino acids. V lost 1 base to trimming and J lost 2 bases, with 9 bases between them. Germline CDR1 is SGHVS and CDR2 is FQNEAQ. Unique molecular identifiers had been added to the TCR beta cDNA libraries. A single record per CDR3 protein comes from TCRdb applying MiXCR to the PCR reads. Of some 690,000 distinct CDR3 sequences listed, just under 30% were seen once; the top ten hold around 0.56%. This sequence joins TRBV7-8 and TRBJ2-7; D uncertain. The sequence came from a girl aged 5-17 years with multiple sclerosis. The sequenced sample consisted of blood. The CDR3, as DNA: TGTGCCAGCAGCTTAGGGTCGCAGCCCTACGAGCAGTACTTC. This encodes CASSLGSQPYEQYF.